The 10 T cell receptor beta chains below were found in one sample sequenced in a study of cytomegalovirus exposure and HLA in healthy donors. PCR used 60 Vbeta primers and 13 Jbeta primers. Libraries were prepared by immunoSEQ multiplex PCR; TCRdb keeps only in-frame clonotypes and omits some of them. This table holds some 100,000 clones, around 84% found once. Sequencing was carried out using PBMCs. These TCRs come from a woman in her thirties or forties in good health and CMV-seropositive.

This clone appeared once. The chain combines TRBV2 with TRBJ2-7, with TRBD1 matching over 9 bases. The germline V gene encodes CDR1 SNHLY and CDR2 FYNNEI. V gave up 6 bases and J gave up 0 bases; unmatched junction bases: 9. CDR3 length: 16 amino acids. In nucleotides, the CDR3 is TGTGCCAGCAGGAAATTAGGGACAGGGTACTCCTACGAGCAGTACTTC. Amino acids: CASRKLGTGYSYEQYF.

In this sample, this clone turned up a few times. The rearrangement joins TRBV6-6 to TRBJ2-3; perhaps TRBD1 as D (6 bases). The V and J ends lost 1 base and 2 bases respectively, with 13 bases between them. From germline, CDR1 is MNHNY and CDR2 SVGAGI (reference sequence). This CDR3 contains 16 residues. DNA of the CDR3: TGTGCCAGCAGTTACTGGGGGCCGGCCTTCACAGATACGCAGTATTTT. This gives the protein CASSYWGPAFTDTQYF.

This clone was counted only a few times. The V call is TRBV5-4, the J call TRBJ2-7, with 8 bases that match TRBD2. Per germline, CDR1 SGHNT and CDR2 YYREEE (reference sequence). V lost 4 bases, J lost 3 bases, and 6 bases stayed unmatched. The CDR3 loop spans 14 amino acids. CDR3 coding DNA: TGTGCCAGCAGCAGTAGCCTAGCGGGCTACGAGCAGTACTTC. As protein: CASSSSLAGYEQYF. The entire variable domain, with the rest obtained from reference TRBV5-4 and TRBJ2-7, is as follows: ETGVTQSPTHLIKTRGQQVTLRCSSQSGHNTVSWYQQALGQGPQFIFQYYREEENGRGNFPPRFSGLQFPNYSSELNVNALELDDSALYLCASSSSLAGYEQYFGPGTRLTVT.

This clone was found a few times. This rearrangement joins TRBV6-5 to TRBJ1-5; a possible D gene is TRBD1 (5 bases). Germline V gives CDR1 MNHEY, CDR2 SVGAGI. The CDR3 runs 13 residues. V shed 7 bases and J shed 7 bases, with 14 bases lying between them. The CDR3 loop reads CASKEGSGQPQHF. CDR3 DNA sequence: TGTGCCAGCAAGGAGGGGTCTGGGCAGCCCCAGCATTTT.

The chain couples TRBV20-1 to TRBJ2-3, with D hard to call. CDR1 is DFQATT, CDR2 SNEGSKA, per germline (reference sequence). This CDR3 is built from 11 residues. Trimming took off 1 base at V and 6 bases at J, with 5 bases between the two ends. The CDR3 protein is CSARVPDTQYF. In nucleotides, the CDR3 is TGCAGTGCTAGAGTCCCGGATACGCAGTATTTT.

The rearrangement joins TRBV27 to TRBJ2-2; the D gene is possibly TRBD1 (5 bases). V lost 6 bases to trimming and J lost 8 bases, with 13 bases between them. Germline V gives CDR1 MNHEY, CDR2 SMNVEV (reference sequence). The CDR3 runs to 13 residues. The CDR3 nucleotides read TGTGCCAGCAGATGGACACTTGGGGGGGAGCTGTTTTTT. Its translation: CASRWTLGGELFF.

The V gene is TRBV30, the J gene TRBJ2-7, with a possible D match to TRBD1 (5 bases). V lost 2 bases to trimming and J lost 3 bases, with 14 bases between them. CDR1 is GTSNPN and CDR2 is SVGIG in the germline V gene (reference sequence). The CDR3 contains 14 residues. CDR3 loop: CAWSIGAGDYEQYF. CDR3 nucleotide sequence: TGTGCCTGGAGTATAGGGGCTGGGGACTACGAGCAGTACTTC.

In this sample, this clone is medium-sized. J is TRBJ1-1 and V is TRBV14, with 9 positions matching TRBD1. The CDR3 totals 17 residues. The V segment lost 0 bases and the J segment 11 bases; nucleotides outside the gene matches: 16. Germline V CDR1 and CDR2: SGHDN, FVKESK. CDR3 DNA sequence: TGTGCCAGCAGCCAAGATCTTTATGGGACAGGGAGAGCGGGGGCTTTCTTT. This translates into CASSQDLYGTGRAGAFF.

The rearrangement links TRBV7-9 to TRBJ2-3; 10 nucleotides align to TRBD2. CDR3 length equals 16 residues. Germline V gene data show CDR1 as SEHNR and CDR2 as FQNEAQ (reference sequence). Trimming removed 1 base from V and 7 bases from J; junction bases left unmatched: 8. The CDR3 loop is CASSLGAGGLVNTQYF. In DNA form, the CDR3 reads TGTGCCAGCAGCTTAGGAGCGGGAGGGTTGGTGAATACGCAGTATTTT.

This CDR3 reads CASSLALTGWYEQYF. The CDR3 coding sequence is TGTGCCAGCAGCTTAGCATTGACAGGATGGTACGAGCAGTACTTC. The chain recombines TRBV11-1 with TRBJ2-7, with D maybe TRBD1 (6 bases). The length of the CDR3 is 15 residues. Trimming stripped 0 bases from V and 4 bases from J, with 13 bases between. Germline CDR1 is SGHAT and CDR2 is FQDESV (reference sequence).